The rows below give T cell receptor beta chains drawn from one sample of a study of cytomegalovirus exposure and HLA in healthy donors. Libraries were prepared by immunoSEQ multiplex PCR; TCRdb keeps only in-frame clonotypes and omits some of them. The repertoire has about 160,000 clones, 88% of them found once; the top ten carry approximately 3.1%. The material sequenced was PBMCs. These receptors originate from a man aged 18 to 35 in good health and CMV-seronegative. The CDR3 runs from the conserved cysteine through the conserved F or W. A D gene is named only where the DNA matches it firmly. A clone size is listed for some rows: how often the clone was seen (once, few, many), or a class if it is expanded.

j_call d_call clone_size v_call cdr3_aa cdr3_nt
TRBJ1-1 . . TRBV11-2 CASSLVAGTSSTEAFF TGTGCCAGCAGCTTAGTCGCCGGGACATCGAGCACTGAAGCTTTCTTT
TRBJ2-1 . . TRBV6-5 CASSSGGARNEQFF TGTGCCAGCAGCAGTGGGGGGGCACGGAATGAGCAGTTCTTC
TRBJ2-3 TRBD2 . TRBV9 CASSVGLAGSSSTDTQYF TGTGCCAGCAGCGTTGGACTAGCGGGTTCTTCTAGCACAGATACGCAGTATTTT
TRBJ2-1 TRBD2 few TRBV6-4 CASSDSAGGTYNEQFF TGTGCCAGCAGTGACTCTGCGGGGGGTACCTACAATGAGCAGTTCTTC
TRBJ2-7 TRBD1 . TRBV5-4 CASSSEQGAAYEQYF TGTGCCAGCAGCTCCGAACAGGGGGCCGCTTACGAGCAGTACTTC
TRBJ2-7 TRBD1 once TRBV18 CASSLLPGQDLYEQYF TGTGCCAGCTCACTACTACCGGGACAGGATCTCTACGAGCAGTACTTC
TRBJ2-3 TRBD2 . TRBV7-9 CASSLGTSGRAADTQYF TGTGCCAGCAGCTTAGGGACTAGCGGGAGGGCCGCAGATACGCAGTATTTT
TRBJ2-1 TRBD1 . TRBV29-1 CSAPGTVYNEQFF TGCAGCGCTCCCGGGACAGTCTACAATGAGCAGTTCTTC
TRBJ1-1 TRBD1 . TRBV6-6 CASSYDGSTGAGEAFF TGTGCCAGCAGTTATGACGGCTCCACAGGGGCCGGTGAAGCTTTCTTT
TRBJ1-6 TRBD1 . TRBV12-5 CASGRDRAISPLHF TGTGCTAGTGGCCGGGACAGGGCCATCTCACCCCTCCACTTT
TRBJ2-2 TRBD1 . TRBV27 CASRGQGNMGDTGELFF TGTGCCAGCAGAGGACAGGGGAATATGGGTGACACCGGGGAGCTGTTTTTT
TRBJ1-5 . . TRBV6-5 CASRQGRDQPQHF TGTGCCAGCAGACAGGGACGCGATCAGCCCCAGCATTTT